This entry lists 26 T cell receptor beta chains sequenced from one sample in a study of cytomegalovirus exposure and HLA in healthy donors. Primers included in the PCR were 60 Vbeta and 13 Jbeta primers. The table came from immunoSEQ multiplex PCR; TCRdb's copy has only in-frame clones and leaves some out. The sample includes 110,000 to 150,000 clones, about 74% of them seen just once. Sample: PBMCs. The receptors come from a middle-aged woman in good health and CMV-seronegative.

The gene calls are TRBV6-1 and TRBJ2-7; perhaps TRBD1 as D (6 bases). Deletions cut 6 bases from V and 4 bases from J, with 19 bases between. The germline gives CDR1 MNHNS, CDR2 SASEGT. The CDR3 has 15 residues. The CDR3 region has the DNA TGTGCCAGCAGGAAGACAGGCCACTCCCAATACGAGCAGTACTTC. It translates to CASRKTGHSQYEQYF.

This clone was detected only a few times. The CDR3 here is CSVVDSSYSNQPQHF. CDR3 coding DNA: TGCAGCGTCGTAGACAGTTCCTATAGCAATCAGCCCCAGCATTTT. V usage is TRBV29-1 and J usage is TRBJ1-5; tentative D call: TRBD1 (5 bases). The germline CDR1 and CDR2 sequences are SQVTM and ANQGSEA. V was pared by 6 bases and J by 0 bases, with 15 bases between. There are 15 residues in the CDR3.

The V gene is TRBV27, the J gene TRBJ2-3, with TRBD2 matching 14 bases. The V and J ends lost 6 bases and 11 bases, in that order; junction bases with no gene match: 13. The length of the CDR3 is 16 residues. Germline V gene lookup returns CDR1 MNHEY and CDR2 SMNVEV (reference sequence). In DNA form, the CDR3 reads TGTGCCAGCAGCCAGATGGCGGGACTAGCGGGAGAAGAGCAGTATTTT. The encoded protein is CASSQMAGLAGEEQYF.

The genes are TRBV10-3 and TRBJ2-1; 9 nucleotides line up with TRBD2. Germline V gene sequence: CDR1 ENHRY, CDR2 SYGVKD. The V and J ends lost 3 bases and 6 bases, in that order; junction bases with no gene match: 3. The CDR3 contains 14 residues. DNA of the CDR3: TGTGCCATCAGTGATAGCGGGAGTTTCAATGAGCAGTTCTTC. Translation gives CAISDSGSFNEQFF.

This rearrangement joins TRBV7-2 to TRBJ2-3, with D uncertain. The CDR3 has 15 amino acids. The germline gives CDR1 SGHTA, CDR2 FQGNSA. Deletions cut 2 bases from V and 1 base from J, with 10 bases between. The CDR3 loop reads CASSLNQIRTDTQYF. The CDR3, as DNA: TGTGCCAGCAGCTTAAACCAGATACGCACAGATACGCAGTATTTT.

In its sample, this clone was seen a few times. The chain uses TRBV19 and TRBJ2-7; perhaps TRBD1 as D (6 bases). V was pared by 2 bases and J by 6 bases, with 14 bases between. Germline CDR1 LNHDA, CDR2 SQIVND (reference sequence). The CDR3 is 14 amino acids. The CDR3 protein is CASSINRAESEQYF. The CDR3, as DNA: TGTGCCAGTAGTATAAACAGGGCCGAGAGCGAGCAGTACTTC.

This chain joins TRBV5-1 and TRBJ2-7; the D is unclear. This CDR3 region has 13 residues. The germline V gene has CDR1 SGHRS and CDR2 YFSETQ. Trimming removed 1 base from V and 6 bases from J, with 11 bases in between. The CDR3 here is CASSLKRTSEQYF. The CDR3 coding sequence is TGCGCCAGCAGCTTGAAGCGCACGAGCGAGCAGTACTTC.

The chain links TRBV9 to TRBJ1-1, with D unresolved. The CDR3 consists of 15 residues. CDR1 SGDLS and CDR2 YYNGEE come from the germline V gene. V dropped 4 bases and J dropped 2 bases, with 15 bases sitting between them. The DNA of the CDR3 is TGTGCCAGCAGCCTCTTCCCCGGGTCAAACACTGAAGCTTTCTTT. Encoded protein: CASSLFPGSNTEAFF.

This clone has more than one count but fewer than ten. The V and J genes are TRBV5-4 and TRBJ2-3; D unclear. Germline CDR1 is SGHNT and CDR2 is YYREEE (reference sequence). CDR3 length: 13 residues. V dropped 5 bases and J dropped 3 bases, with 10 bases sitting between them. CDR3 coding DNA: TGTGCCAGCAGTTCGGCCGGGACAGATACGCAGTATTTT. Its protein is CASSSAGTDTQYF.

The gene calls are TRBV30 and TRBJ2-3; 13 bases match TRBD2. Germline-derived CDR1 and CDR2 are GTSNPN and SVGIG (reference sequence). The CDR3 sequence is 16 residues long. Losses at the gene ends were 2 bases for V and 10 bases for J; bases not matched to a gene: 12. The chain's CDR3 is CAWSPTFRTSGSAQYF. Here the CDR3 DNA reads TGTGCCTGGAGTCCGACATTCCGGACTAGCGGGAGCGCGCAGTATTTT. The entire variable domain, with the rest obtained from reference TRBV30 and TRBJ2-3, is as follows: SQTIHQWPATLVQPVGSPLSLECTVEGTSNPNLYWYRQAAGRGLQLLFYSVGIGQISSEVPQNLSASRPQDRQFILSSKKLLLSDSGFYLCAWSPTFRTSGSAQYFGPGTRLTVL.

The CDR3 is CASSPGLAGRPYNEQFF. As DNA, the CDR3 is TGTGCCAGCAGCCCTGGACTAGCGGGGCGGCCCTACAATGAGCAGTTCTTC. The chain has TRBV7-8 and TRBJ2-1, with TRBD2 identical over 12 bases. This CDR3 is built from 17 residues. Per germline, CDR1 SGHVS and CDR2 FQNEAQ. With 5 bases clipped from V and 2 bases from J, the junction kept 7 bases outside the gene matches.

The count of this clone is one. The V and J genes are TRBV19 and TRBJ1-2, with D possibly matching TRBD1 (6 bases). V lost 4 bases and J lost 4, with 19 bases in between. The CDR3 covers 16 residues. The germline V gene encodes CDR1 LNHDA and CDR2 SQIVND (reference sequence). CDR3 in amino acids: CASSKLNGQTPYGYTF. The CDR3 DNA sequence: TGTGCCAGTAGTAAACTAAACGGACAGACCCCCTATGGCTACACCTTC.

CDR3 DNA sequence: TGCGCCAGCAGCCAACGGACAGGGACTCAGCCCCAGCATTTT. Its protein is CASSQRTGTQPQHF. The chain carries TRBV4-1 and TRBJ1-5, with TRBD1 matching 8 bases. V gave up 2 bases and J gave up 6 bases; unmatched junction bases: 3. The CDR3 is made up of 14 amino acids. Germline assignment: CDR1 MGHRA and CDR2 YSYEKL.

V gene TRBV7-6 combines with J gene TRBJ2-7; TRBD2 might be the D (6 bases). Germline lookup yields CDR1 SGHVS and CDR2 FNYEAQ. The CDR3 is 14 residues long. Trimming removed 2 bases at V and 4 bases at J, with 12 bases between. CDR3 residues: CASSLRGKGYEQYF. The CDR3 nucleotides are TGTGCCAGCAGCTTACGCGGGAAGGGATACGAGCAGTACTTC.

The rearrangement links TRBV19 to TRBJ2-3; 7 bases align to TRBD2. The J segment lost 4 bases and the V segment lost 6 bases, leaving 1 base of the junction unmatched. This CDR3 region has 12 residues. Germline V CDR1 and CDR2: LNHDA, SQIVND (reference sequence). CDR3 DNA sequence: TGTGCCAGTAGGGGGGGGTCAGATACGCAGTATTTT. Amino acids: CASRGGSDTQYF.

This clone was counted once. This sequence joins TRBV18 and TRBJ2-5; D is unclear. TRBJ2-7 matches the DNA end more closely, so the J call is doubtful. The CDR3 is 13 residues long. Germline CDR1 is KGHSH and CDR2 is LQKENI. The CDR3 is CASSIRVKYEQYF. CDR3 bases: TGTGCCAGCTCAATTCGTGTTAAGTACGAGCAGTACTTC.

About this clone itself: Possible read error: a much larger clone is one base away. This chain uses TRBV19 with TRBJ1-1; tentative D call: TRBD1 (6 bases). Trimming took 10 bases from V and 0 from J, leaving 12 bases between them. The germline CDR1 and CDR2 sequences are LNHDA and SQIVND (reference sequence). The CDR3 contains 13 residues. In DNA, the CDR3 is TGTGCCACCACGACAGGTATGAACACTGAAGCTTTCTTT. It specifies CATTTGMNTEAFF.

The V gene is TRBV30, the J gene TRBJ1-2; D unclear. Trimming left V 7 bases short and J 8 bases short, with 8 bases between. CDR3 length: 9 residues. CDR1 and CDR2 (germline): GTSNPN, SVGIG (reference sequence). The CDR3 loop is CASRSGYTF. The CDR3 coding sequence is TGTGCCTCGCGGAGCGGCTACACCTTC.

The chain carries TRBV7-9 and TRBJ1-1; 9 nucleotides agree with TRBD1. The CDR3 has 15 residues. Germline lookup yields CDR1 SEHNR and CDR2 FQNEAQ (reference sequence). V shed 6 bases, J shed 7 bases, and the junction held 12 bases outside the gene matches. The DNA for the CDR3 is TGTGCCAGCAGTTACTCCCGAACAGGGGGCTTTGAAGCTTTCTTT. It encodes CASSYSRTGGFEAFF.

The chain links TRBV6-5 to TRBJ1-2; tentative D call: TRBD1 (5 bases). This CDR3 contains 16 residues. Between the trimmed V and J ends, which lost 0 bases and 4 bases, there was a span of 15 bases. Looked up from germline, CDR1 is MNHEY and CDR2 is SVGAGI. CDR3 bases: TGTGCCAGCAGTTACTCGATGGGAGGGGTCTCCTATGGCTACACCTTC. It encodes CASSYSMGGVSYGYTF.

CDR3 sequence reads: CASSPRAGVRNEQYF. CDR3 sequence (DNA): TGTGCCAGCAGCCCGAGGGCGGGAGTTAGAAACGAGCAGTACTTC. This chain joins TRBV14 and TRBJ2-7, with 7 bases matching TRBD2. The CDR3 is made up of 15 amino acids. V dropped 4 bases and J dropped 5; count of bases not matched to a gene: 11. Germline CDR1 is SGHDN and CDR2 is FVKESK.

Regarding this clone: The DNA is left out, because the CDR3 cannot be placed on it with certainty; the CDR3 is given as TCRdb lists it. V usage is TRBV1 and J usage is TRBJ1-3; the tabulated D call, TRBD1, remains unverified against the DNA. TRBV1 is reported as a pseudogene. The CDR3 extends over 17 residues, inclusive of both ends. CDR3 region: CTSSQEDRVGCGNTIYF.

Note on this clone: An end of the junction differs from the germline gene, which may be a read error. This rearrangement joins TRBV7-9 to TRBJ1-1; 10 bases fit TRBD1. CDR1 SEHNR and CDR2 FQNEAQ come from the germline V gene (reference sequence). The CDR3 loop spans 13 amino acids. CDR3 region: CASSPGQGPSPVF. In nucleotides, the CDR3 is TGTGCCAGCAGCCCGGGACAGGGGCCTTCCCCGGTCTTT.

This clone appeared once. J is TRBJ2-5 and V is TRBV7-9, with D possibly being TRBD1 (5 bases). The J call is doubtful: the DNA matches TRBJ2-7 better. Germline CDR1 and CDR2: SEHNR and FQNEAQ (reference sequence). This CDR3 is 15 amino acids long. CDR3 residues: CASTPWGKSSYEQYF. CDR3 DNA sequence: TGTGCCAGCACCCCGTGGGGCAAGAGCTCCTACGAGCAGTACTTC.

This sequence joins TRBV12-2 and TRBJ2-7; whether TRBD1, the table's D call, matches the DNA was not checked. TRBV12-2 is termed a pseudogene. The length of the CDR3 is 13 residues. For the CDR3, the DNA is TGTGCAAGTCGCTTAGTTTATAAGGGGGAGCAGTACTTC. This sequence encodes CASRLVYKGEQYF.

The chain combines TRBV5-4 with TRBJ2-7; D is possibly TRBD2 (5 bases). The CDR3 has 14 residues. Germline V gene sequence: CDR1 SGHNT, CDR2 YYREEE (reference sequence). The V gene lost 2 bases and the J gene lost 2 bases, with 11 bases spanning the gap. In DNA form, the CDR3 reads TGTGCCAGCAGCTTCCGGGATGGGGCCTACGAGCAGTACTTC. Translating it yields CASSFRDGAYEQYF.